Listed below are T cell receptor beta chains from one sample, sequenced in a study of T cell repertoires in cytomegalovirus infection. One entry per CDR3 protein, called by TCRdb with MiXCR from the reads. The table includes hundreds of thousands of distinct CDR3 sequences, less than 35% detected once. These TCRs are of unknown antigen specificity. The sample here was cultured CD8+ T cells from PBMCs, taken from culture after CMV antigen stimulation. The receptor source for this set is a human donor in good health (CMV status not recorded). Some clones in this sample may be carry-over from other donors' samples. The CDR3 runs from the conserved cysteine through the conserved F or W. D genes are given only for firm matches. Clone size is stated in some rows and not others, as once, few, many or a class when expanded.

V gene	clone size	J gene	D gene	CDR3 protein	CDR3 DNA
TRBV4-3	.	TRBJ2-5	.	CASSHGDSQETQYF	TGCGCCAGCAGCCATGGGGACTCCCAAGAGACCCAGTACTTC
TRBV5-8	few	TRBJ1-4	.	CASSPDTNEKLFF	TGTGCCAGCAGCCCGGACACTAATGAAAAACTGTTTTTT
TRBV7-2	few	TRBJ2-3	.	CASSYPPNTQYF	TGTGCCAGCAGCTACCCCCCCAACACGCAGTATTTT
TRBV6-1	few	TRBJ1-1	.	CASRGVMRNTEAFF	TGTGCCAGCAGAGGGGTGATGAGGAACACTGAAGCTTTCTTT
TRBV4-1	few	TRBJ1-5	.	CASSQVGRDDQPQHF	TGCGCCAGCAGCCAAGTGGGCAGGGACGATCAGCCCCAGCATTTT
TRBV27	.	TRBJ1-1	.	CASSLFLASEAFF	TGTGCCAGCAGTTTATTTTTGGCCTCTGAAGCTTTCTTT
TRBV19	once	TRBJ1-1	.	CVSSIGRGNTEAFF	TGTGTCAGTAGTATAGGACGCGGGAACACTGAAGCTTTCTTT
TRBV18	.	TRBJ2-3	.	CASSPGRASTDTQYF	TGTGCCAGCTCCCCAGGGCGGGCTAGCACAGATACGCAGTATTTT
TRBV6-5	.	TRBJ1-2	.	CASSYSGGRRYGYTF	TGTGCCAGCAGTTACTCCGGGGGGCGTCGCTATGGCTACACCTTC
TRBV27	few	TRBJ1-3	.	CASGPGSGNTIYF	TGTGCCAGCGGGCCCGGGTCTGGAAACACCATATATTTT
TRBV19	.	TRBJ2-1	.	CASSIGYYNEQFF	TGTGCCAGTAGTATAGGATATTACAATGAGCAGTTCTTC
TRBV19	.	TRBJ2-3	TRBD1	CASRGQGLDTQYF	TGTGCCAGTAGGGGACAGGGGTTGGATACGCAGTATTTT
TRBV7-6	.	TRBJ1-4	.	CASSLGQKTNEKLFF	TGTGCCAGCAGCTTAGGACAGAAAACTAATGAAAAACTGTTTTTT
TRBV15	few	TRBJ2-5	.	CATSSDRKETQYF	TGTGCCACCAGCAGTGATAGGAAAGAGACCCAGTACTTC
TRBV7-9	.	TRBJ1-5	.	CASSFQGPSNQPQHF	TGTGCCAGCAGCTTCCAGGGGCCTAGCAATCAGCCCCAGCATTTT
TRBV5-3	.	TRBJ2-4	.	CASSGTGHWNIQYF	TGTGCCAGCAGCGGAACAGGGCACTGGAACATTCAGTACTTC
TRBV19	.	TRBJ2-1	TRBD1	CASTVGTGGSYNEQFF	TGTGCCAGTACCGTCGGGACAGGGGGTTCCTACAATGAGCAGTTCTTC
TRBV7-8	many	TRBJ1-4	.	CASSLAQGTRTNEKLFF	TGTGCCAGCAGCTTAGCGCAAGGGACGAGGACTAATGAAAAACTGTTTTTT
TRBV12-3/TRBV12-4	.	TRBJ1-1	.	CASSSLAVVTEAFF	TGTGCCAGCAGTTCTTTGGCAGTTGTCACTGAAGCTTTCTTT
TRBV27	few	TRBJ2-3	TRBD2	CASSPAGGPGTHRGAQYF	TGTGCCAGCAGTCCGGCGGGGGGGCCCGGCACACACAGAGGGGCGCAGTATTTT
TRBV12-3/TRBV12-4	.	TRBJ2-5	TRBD1	CASTNTGGRSETQYF	TGTGCCAGCACCAACACAGGGGGAAGGTCAGAGACCCAGTACTTC
TRBV6-1	.	TRBJ2-1	.	CASSATVFELNEQFF	TGTGCCAGCAGTGCGACAGTTTTCGAATTGAATGAGCAGTTCTTC
TRBV19	few	TRBJ2-3	.	CASMGGALQYF	TGTGCCAGTATGGGCGGGGCTCTTCAGTATTTT
TRBV4-3	.	TRBJ1-4	.	CASSLGPSEKLFF	TGCGCCAGCAGCCTAGGGCCGAGTGAAAAACTGTTTTTT
TRBV7-8	many	TRBJ2-4	.	CASSFGGEHWGDLAKNIQYF	TGTGCCAGCAGCTTCGGCGGGGAGCACTGGGGAGATCTAGCCAAAAACATTCAGTACTTC
TRBV4-1	few	TRBJ2-1	TRBD2	CASSQEVGLANNEQFF	TGCGCCAGCAGCCAAGAAGTGGGACTAGCGAACAATGAGCAGTTCTTC
TRBV4-1	once	TRBJ2-1	.	CASSQDDYNEQFF	TGCGCCAGCAGCCAAGATGACTACAATGAGCAGTTCTTC
TRBV15	.	TRBJ1-2	.	CATRGGRDGYTF	TGTGCCACCAGGGGCGGCCGGGATGGCTACACCTTC
TRBV4-1	.	TRBJ2-1	TRBD1	CASSLGTGEPYNEQFF	TGCGCCAGCAGCCTCGGGACAGGGGAGCCCTACAATGAGCAGTTCTTC
TRBV7-9	few	TRBJ1-5	.	CASSLGPKGYSNQPQHF	TGTGCCAGCAGCCTTGGTCCGAAAGGATATAGCAATCAGCCCCAGCATTTT
TRBV4-1	.	TRBJ2-7	.	CASSQEGRGQRKDYEQYF	TGCGCCAGCAGCCAAGAAGGTCGCGGACAGAGAAAGGACTACGAGCAGTACTTC
TRBV7-2	many	TRBJ2-2	.	CASSSWSRDTGELFF	TGTGCCAGCAGCTCTTGGTCCCGGGACACCGGGGAGCTGTTTTTT
TRBV6-2/TRBV6-3	.	TRBJ2-3	TRBD2	CASSYSEAGLTDTQYF	TGTGCCAGCAGTTACTCGGAAGCGGGGCTCACAGATACGCAGTATTTT
TRBV7-2	.	TRBJ1-2	.	CASSYRQAEGYTF	TGTGCCAGCAGCTATCGACAGGCGGAAGGCTACACCTTC
TRBV10-2	many	TRBJ2-1	TRBD2	CASSELAGGVGYNEQFF	TGCGCCAGCAGTGAACTAGCGGGGGGAGTAGGCTACAATGAGCAGTTCTTC
TRBV9	.	TRBJ1-2	.	CASSSRSDGYTF	TGTGCCAGCAGCTCTCGATCGGATGGCTACACCTTC
TRBV7-3	many	TRBJ2-5	.	CASSLGGTAETQYF	TGTGCCAGCAGCTTGGGCGGGACCGCGGAGACCCAGTACTTC
TRBV5-5	few	TRBJ2-1	.	CASSTWPAGHEQFF	TGTGCCAGCAGCACGTGGCCCGCGGGGCATGAGCAGTTCTTC
TRBV6-4	.	TRBJ2-1	.	CASSETVGGLLHEQFF	TGTGCCAGCAGTGAGACAGTGGGGGGCCTTCTCCATGAGCAGTTCTTC